The 3 T cell receptor beta chains given below trace back to one sample, sequenced in a study of spatial heterogeneity in lung cancer (dated by TCRdb to the late 2010s). Points the paper makes about the study in general: The number of expanded intratumoral alpha and beta TCRs correlated with the tumor nonsynonymous mutation count.

Antigen specificity for these receptors is unknown. Reading the label with the study, this specimen's time point is: sample taken at primary tumor resection. Library construction relied on 5' RACE. TCRdb lists the instrument as NextSeq 500. The raw public data were reprocessed by TCRdb itself: fastp quality trimming at Q25, MiXCR clonotype calling, in-frame beta chains only. Each entry is one CDR3 protein sequence, shown with its most common DNA and genes. Recorded for this sample are 710 or so distinct CDR3 sequences; 13% to 15% of them occurred a single time. Clones ranked in the top ten supply approximately 24% of the sample. Source: lung tumor tissue, taken at surgery. The receptors come from a male donor with early-stage non-small cell lung cancer.

A remark on this clonotype: With the library built for alpha chains, this beta chain is off target and its frequency is not meaningful. This chain joins TRBV10-3 and TRBJ2-7; D could derive from TRBD1 or TRBD2 (5 bases each). V was shortened by 0 bases and J by 7 bases, with 10 bases between the two germline ends. Looked up from germline, CDR1 is ENHRY and CDR2 is SYGVKD. This CDR3 has 13 residues. The CDR3 nucleotides are TGTGCCATCAGTGAGTCCGGGACGAGGGAGCAGTACTTC. Translation: CAISESGTREQYF.

About this clonotype itself: This beta chain is an unintended read in a library built for alpha chains; its size means little. This chain uses TRBV6-1 with TRBJ1-1; TRBD1 agrees at 7 bases. Per germline, CDR1 MNHNS and CDR2 SASEGT. The CDR3 totals 13 residues. J gave up 0 bases and V 9 bases, and 4 bases lay outside the gene matches. The CDR3 DNA is TGTGCCAGTTTCGGGACAGTGAACACTGAAGCTTTCTTT. This sequence encodes CASFGTVNTEAFF.

As to this clonotype: This beta chain was picked up by a library intended for alpha chains and is off target, so its count carries little meaning. The V gene is TRBV7-2, the J gene TRBJ2-7; D call uncertain. This CDR3 comprises 12 residues. Trimming removed 0 bases from V and 3 bases from J, with 3 bases in between. The germline CDR1 and CDR2 sequences are SGHTA and FQGNSA. Written as DNA, the CDR3 is TGTGCCAGCAGCTTAGCTGACTACGAGCAGTACTTC. Its protein product is CASSLADYEQYF.